What follows is one T cell receptor (beta chain) and its context. The sample comes from a study of T cell changes during pregnancy in multiple sclerosis. TCRdb's table, derived via immunoSEQ multiplex PCR, lists solely in-frame clones and lacks some. Of almost 25,000 clones listed, more than 75% were seen once; the top ten hold roughly 0.74%. Trimming removed 0 bases from V and 2 bases from J, with 14 bases in between. The CDR3 has 16 residues. Germline V gene sequence: CDR1 SGHDT, CDR2 YYEEEE. The specimen comprised CD4+ T cells from peripheral blood mononuclear cells, sampled in the first trimester of pregnancy. The chain joins TRBV5-6 to TRBJ1-2; no definite D call. The TCR sequence derives from a female donor in good health, enrolled as a control in a pregnancy study. CDR3 amino acids: CASSLGTGRSNYGYTF. The CDR3 DNA reads as TGTGCCAGCAGCTTGGGGACGGGGAGGTCGAACTATGGCTACACCTTC.